This T cell receptor (beta chain) was recorded in a study of blood T cell repertoires in COVID-19. As for the study in general: Sample material is recorded as cDNA or gDNA derived from T cells, B-cell-depleted T cells, or PBMCs.

Authors' data handling: Reference gene primer amplification in the assay estimated nucleated cell counts. TCRdb keeps only in-frame clones here, not all; method: immunoSEQ multiplex PCR. V and J calls and clone size are given by that table; D and trimming were obtained from the DNA. Of about 300,000 clones in the sample, more than 75% were seen once. This clone is a singleton in its sample. The age range of participants was 18 to 89 years, with residence in about two dozen US areas. Resolution of symptoms, clearance, or two negative PCRs was present in recovered Cohort 3 donors. The CDR3 consists of 15 residues. The V gene's germline CDR1 is GTSNPN and CDR2 SVGIG (reference sequence). With 3 bases removed from V and 0 bases from J, the gap between germline ends came to 12 bases.

Sequences were obtained from PBMCs or T cells enriched from blood (not recorded which). This chain links TRBV30 with TRBJ1-3; D gene unclear. The receptor comes from a man aged 25-40 years who had recovered from COVID-19. This CDR3 reads CAWSHRGLSGNTIYF. CDR3 coding DNA: TGTGCCTGGAGCCACCGTGGGCTCTCTGGAAACACCATATATTTT.